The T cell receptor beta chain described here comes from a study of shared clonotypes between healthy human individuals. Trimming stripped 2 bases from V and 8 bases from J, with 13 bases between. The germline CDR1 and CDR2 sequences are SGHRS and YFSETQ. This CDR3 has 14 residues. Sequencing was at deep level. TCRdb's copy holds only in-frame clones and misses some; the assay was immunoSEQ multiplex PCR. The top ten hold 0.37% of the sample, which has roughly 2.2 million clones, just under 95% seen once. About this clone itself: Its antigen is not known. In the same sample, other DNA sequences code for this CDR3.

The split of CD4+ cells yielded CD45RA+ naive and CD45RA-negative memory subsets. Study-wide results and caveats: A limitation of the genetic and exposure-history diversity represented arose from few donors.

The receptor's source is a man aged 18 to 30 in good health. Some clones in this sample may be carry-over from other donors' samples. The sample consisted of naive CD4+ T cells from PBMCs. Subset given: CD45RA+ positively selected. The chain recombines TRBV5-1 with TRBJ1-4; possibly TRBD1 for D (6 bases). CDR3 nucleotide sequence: TGCGCCAGCAGCTTAGGGGGGTTAGGAGAAAAACTGTTTTTT. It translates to CASSLGGLGEKLFF.